The clone carrying this T cell receptor beta chain was seen a handful of times. TCRdb redid the calling of the 5' RACE reads with MiXCR, one entry per CDR3 protein. The table shows about 620,000 distinct CDR3 sequences, with about a sixth occurring only once. Deletions cut 4 bases from V and 4 bases from J, with 15 bases between. Germline-derived CDR1 and CDR2 are SGDLS and YYNGEE. CDR3 size: 14 residues. This sample is part of a study of T-cell memory formation after mild COVID-19. The sequence was collected from an adult woman who had mild COVID-19 (a few samples of this study predate the infection). Cell type and time point are not known. Input material: PBMCs or a T cell subset sorted from them (not recorded which). The genes are TRBV9 and TRBJ2-7, with unresolved D. CDR3 in DNA: TGTGCCAGCAGCCGTAACAGTCCCAATTACGAGCAGTACTTC. It yields the protein CASSRNSPNYEQYF. Full variable domain (rest looked up from reference TRBV9 and TRBJ2-7): DSGVTQTPKHLITATGQRVTLRCSPRSGDLSVYWYQQSLDQGLQFLIQYYNGEERAKGNILERFSAQQFPDLHSELNLSSLELGDSALYFCASSRNSPNYEQYFGPGTRLTVT.